The 27 T cell receptor beta chains in this list originate from one sample, sequenced in a study of blood T cell repertoires in COVID-19. Repertoires were generated with immunoSEQ multiplex PCR, while TCRdb's copy carries only in-frame clones and drops some. The sample contains 100,000 to 150,000 clones, 85% of which appear only once. The sample taken for sequencing was peripheral blood. The receptor set was obtained from an elderly woman with acute or convalescent COVID-19.

This chain joins TRBV2 and TRBJ1-3; the D gene is possibly TRBD1 (6 bases). V shed 6 bases and J shed 3 bases, with 15 bases lying between them. CDR1 is SNHLY, CDR2 FYNNEI, per germline. This CDR3 spans 15 amino acids. The CDR3 DNA reads as TGTGCCAGCAGCCCGGACAGAACTCTTGGAAACACCATATATTTT. Its translation: CASSPDRTLGNTIYF.

This clone was counted only a few times. The rearrangement links TRBV6-5 to TRBJ2-7; D remains unclear. Germline V gene data show CDR1 as MNHEY and CDR2 as SVGAGI. This CDR3 is built from 13 residues. V lost 0 bases and J lost 5, with 8 bases in between. Here the CDR3 reads CASSYSQEDEQYF. Written as DNA, the CDR3 is TGTGCCAGCAGTTACTCCCAGGAAGACGAGCAGTACTTC.

The gene calls are TRBV11-1 and TRBJ1-3; 8 bases are a match to TRBD1. CDR1 is SGHAT, CDR2 FQDESV, per germline (reference sequence). This CDR3 spans 16 amino acids. V lost 0 bases to trimming and J lost 4 bases; unmatched junction nucleotides: 5. The DNA of the CDR3 is TGTGCCAGCAGCTTAGCAAGGGACAGGTCAGGAAACACCATATATTTT. Translated, it gives CASSLARDRSGNTIYF.

This chain connects TRBV6-6 to TRBJ1-6; unclear D gene. V gave up 7 bases and J gave up 0 bases, with 7 bases separating them. The CDR3 runs to 14 residues. Germline lookup yields CDR1 MNHNY and CDR2 SVGAGI (reference sequence). CDR3 loop: CASTGSSYNSPLHF. The CDR3 bases are TGTGCCAGCACTGGGAGCTCCTATAATTCACCCCTCCACTTT.

V and J are TRBV5-5 and TRBJ1-2; D not certain. CDR3 length: 15 residues. Germline CDR1 is SGHKS and CDR2 is YYEKEE (reference sequence). The V end was cut by 4 bases, the J end by 5 bases, with 18 bases between. The CDR3 region is CASSPETPGRYGYTF. The DNA of the CDR3 is TGTGCCAGCAGCCCCGAAACTCCTGGGCGTTATGGCTACACCTTC. Full variable domain (missing parts from reference TRBV5-5 and TRBJ1-2): DAGVTQSPTHLIKTRGQQVTLRCSPISGHKSVSWYQQVLGQGPQFIFQYYEKEERGRGNFPDRFSARQFPNYSSELNVNALLLGDSALYLCASSPETPGRYGYTFGSGTRLTVV.

The genes are TRBV11-2 and TRBJ2-1, with TRBD1 identical over 8 bases. Per the germline V gene, CDR1 is SGHAT and CDR2 is FQNNGV. After removal of 1 base from V and 6 bases from J, the junction contained 14 bases not matched to a gene. The CDR3 covers 18 residues. The CDR3 DNA reads TGTGCCAGCAGCTTAGTCAGGGGGCGGCTGCGGGGAATCAATGAGCAGTTCTTC. It translates to CASSLVRGRLRGINEQFF.

The DNA for the CDR3 is TGTGCCAGCTCACCCCGGACAGGGGGCGAGCCCCAGCATTTT. Translated, it gives CASSPRTGGEPQHF. The chain carries TRBV18 and TRBJ1-5; the match to TRBD1 covers 11 bases. With V trimmed by 3 bases and J by 8 bases, 3 bases remained unmatched. Germline V gene data show CDR1 as KGHSH and CDR2 as LQKENI. This CDR3 is built from 14 residues. Complete variable domain (other parts from reference TRBV18 and TRBJ1-5): NAGVMQNPRHLVRRRGQEARLRCSPMKGHSHVYWYRQLPEEGLKFMVYLQKENIIDESGMPKERFSAEFPKEGPSILRIQQVVRGDSAAYFCASSPRTGGEPQHFGDGTRLSIL.

V is TRBV5-6 and J is TRBJ1-2; D uncertain. The V end lost 0 bases, the J end lost 4 bases, and 10 bases lay between the germline ends. The CDR3 is 14 residues long. CDR1 and CDR2 from the germline V gene are SGHDT and YYEEEE. The CDR3 loop is CASSLAGISYGYTF. The DNA for the CDR3 is TGTGCCAGCAGCTTGGCCGGGATCTCCTATGGCTACACCTTC.

In its sample, this clone was seen a few times. This rearrangement joins TRBV4-2 to TRBJ1-6; a weak D match, TRBD1 (5 bases). Germline V CDR1 and CDR2: LGHNA, YNFKEQ. The V end was cut by 2 bases, the J end by 6 bases, with 14 bases between. The CDR3 sequence is 16 residues long. The CDR3 nucleotides are TGTGCCAGCAGCCAAAACCCGCGGGGGGGTAATTCACCCCTCCACTTT. Translating it yields CASSQNPRGGNSPLHF.

The V and J genes are TRBV7-9 and TRBJ2-1, with 9 bases that match TRBD2. V lost 5 bases, J lost 0 bases, and 5 bases stayed unmatched. There are 16 residues in the CDR3. Germline V lookup: CDR1 SEHNR, CDR2 FQNEAQ (reference sequence). CDR3 protein: CASSPKAGGSYNEQFF. The CDR3 nucleotides are TGTGCCAGCAGCCCAAAAGCGGGGGGCTCCTACAATGAGCAGTTCTTC.

This clone was found a few times. This chain uses TRBV19 with TRBJ1-6, with D possibly matching TRBD1 (6 bases). V was shortened by 4 bases and J by 2 bases, with 9 bases between the two germline ends. Germline V lookup: CDR1 LNHDA, CDR2 SQIVND (reference sequence). The CDR3 totals 15 residues. In nucleotides, the CDR3 is TGTGCCAGTAGTAAACAGGGAGCCTATAATTCACCCCTCCACTTT. This encodes CASSKQGAYNSPLHF.

The chain combines TRBV28 with TRBJ2-3, with D tentatively TRBD1 (6 bases). The germline V and J ends were trimmed by 4 bases and 4 bases, with 9 bases remaining between them. Germline V gives CDR1 MDHEN, CDR2 SYDVKM. There are 13 residues in the CDR3. CDR3 coding DNA: TGTGCCAGCAGTTACAGGGTCCCAGATACGCAGTATTTT. It yields the protein CASSYRVPDTQYF.

V gene TRBV4-2 combines with J gene TRBJ2-2, with D possibly matching TRBD2 (6 bases). V lost 2 bases and J lost 7, with 20 bases in between. In germline, CDR1 is LGHNA, CDR2 YNFKEQ. This CDR3 is 17 amino acids long. CDR3 nucleotides: TGTGCCAGCAGCCAACTCACCCGATGGCGGGGACGCGGGGAGCTGTTTTTT. This translates into CASSQLTRWRGRGELFF.

V and J are TRBV4-1 and TRBJ1-1; D perhaps matches TRBD1 (5 bases). CDR3 length: 12 amino acids. V was cut by 0 bases and J by 10 bases, with 9 bases left in between. The germline V gene encodes CDR1 MGHRA and CDR2 YSYEKL. The CDR3 sequence is CASSQDKRGAFF. The DNA of the CDR3 is TGCGCCAGCAGCCAAGATAAAAGGGGAGCTTTCTTT.

Concerning this clone: This CDR3 is also generated by other DNA sequences in the sample. The rearrangement joins TRBV5-5 to TRBJ1-1, with TRBD1 matching over 9 bases. Germline V gene lookup returns CDR1 SGHKS and CDR2 YYEKEE (reference sequence). CDR3 length: 14 amino acids. Unmatched junction bases numbered 2, after V lost 4 bases and J lost 1 base. CDR3 residues: CASSPQGANTEAFF. The CDR3 coding sequence is TGTGCCAGCAGCCCACAGGGGGCGAACACTGAAGCTTTCTTT.

The chain has TRBV5-1 and TRBJ1-5; tentative D call: TRBD1 (6 bases). The CDR3 spans 14 residues. The germline gives CDR1 SGHRS, CDR2 YFSETQ. The ends were cut back, 4 bases at V and 5 bases at J, with 13 bases in the middle. The CDR3 here is CASSPTGGYQPQHF. The CDR3, as DNA: TGCGCCAGCAGCCCGACAGGTGGTTATCAGCCCCAGCATTTT.

Written as DNA, the CDR3 is TGCGCCAGCAGCAGAACGCTACAGGAGCGCTATGGCTACACCTTC. Amino acid sequence: CASSRTLQERYGYTF. This chain joins TRBV5-1 and TRBJ1-2, with D possibly TRBD1 on 5 matching bases. This CDR3 is built from 15 residues. The ends were cut back, 4 bases at V and 4 bases at J, with 17 bases in the middle. The germline CDR1 and CDR2 sequences are SGHRS and YFSETQ.

The chain carries TRBV9 and TRBJ2-5; D may be TRBD1 (5 bases). Germline assignment: CDR1 SGDLS and CDR2 YYNGEE. CDR3 length: 14 residues. V lost 0 bases, J lost 5 bases, and 11 bases lay in between. CDR3 DNA sequence: TGTGCCAGCAGCGTAGGTGGACACCGGGAGACCCAGTACTTC. Amino acids: CASSVGGHRETQYF.

The J gene is TRBJ2-5, the V gene TRBV4-3, with 7 bases lining up with TRBD1. The length of the CDR3 is 16 residues. The germline V gene has CDR1 LGHNA and CDR2 YSLEER. Trimming at V came to 4 bases and at J to 2 bases, leaving 10 bases not matched to a gene. The CDR3 DNA reads as TGCGCCAGCAGCCCACACCCGGGACAGAAACAAGAGACCCAGTACTTC. Amino acid sequence: CASSPHPGQKQETQYF.

The chain links TRBV7-2 to TRBJ1-2; 7 nucleotides align to TRBD1. CDR1 SGHTA and CDR2 FQGNSA come from the germline V gene. V lost 6 bases, J lost 7 bases, and 11 bases stayed unmatched. This CDR3 contains 14 residues. The CDR3: CASSGRQGLLGYTF. CDR3 coding DNA: TGTGCCAGCAGTGGGAGACAGGGTCTCCTTGGCTACACCTTC.

The chain links TRBV14 to TRBJ1-2, with D perhaps TRBD1 (6 bases). CDR1 SGHDN and CDR2 FVKESK come from the germline V gene. The ends were cut back, 0 bases at V and 3 bases at J, with 11 bases in the middle. This CDR3 comprises 15 residues. CDR3 in amino acids: CASSQDSGGYYGYTF. In DNA form, the CDR3 reads TGTGCCAGCAGCCAAGATTCTGGGGGCTACTATGGCTACACCTTC. Using reference TRBV14 and TRBJ1-2 for the parts outside the CDR3, the full variable domain is EAGVTQFPSHSVIEKGQTVTLRCDPISGHDNLYWYRRVMGKEIKFLLHFVKESKQDESGMPNNRFLAERTGGTYSTLKVQPAELEDSGVYFCASSQDSGGYYGYTFGSGTRLTVV.

The V gene is TRBV6-5, the J gene TRBJ1-1; 7 nucleotides match TRBD1. V was pared by 6 bases and J by 3 bases, with 7 bases of the junction left unmatched. CDR3 length equals 14 residues. CDR1 is MNHEY, CDR2 SVGAGI, per germline. The DNA for the CDR3 is TGTGCCAGCAGGAAGGACAGGTTGGACACTGAAGCTTTCTTT. It codes for CASRKDRLDTEAFF.

This sequence joins TRBV18 and TRBJ2-1; possibly TRBD1 for D (5 bases). Germline V gives CDR1 KGHSH, CDR2 LQKENI. This CDR3 has 16 amino acids. V lost 5 bases, J lost 0 bases, and 14 bases lay in between. DNA of the CDR3: TGTGCCAGCTCAGGACCCACAGGCAGCTCCTACAATGAGCAGTTCTTC. Its translation: CASSGPTGSSYNEQFF.

The V call is TRBV15, the J call TRBJ1-3; D perhaps matches TRBD1 (5 bases). CDR3 length equals 16 residues. V dropped 0 bases and J dropped 4 bases, with 13 bases sitting between them. In germline, CDR1 is LNHNV, CDR2 YYDKDF (reference sequence). CDR3 sequence reads: CATSRDPGGMGNTIYF. CDR3 DNA: TGTGCCACCAGCAGAGACCCGGGGGGGATGGGAAACACCATATATTTT.

The gene calls are TRBV12-5 and TRBJ2-7; D gene uncertain. Germline CDR1 LGHNT, CDR2 FRNRAP. The V and J ends lost 6 bases and 3 bases respectively, with 3 bases between them. The CDR3 totals 10 residues. The DNA of the CDR3 is TGTGCTAGTGGCAGCTACGAGCAGTACTTC. Its translation is CASGSYEQYF.

The chain is built from TRBV5-5 and TRBJ2-2; possibly TRBD2 for D (6 bases). Trimming shortened V by 4 bases and J by 3 bases, and 10 bases separated the two germline ends. Germline CDR1 reads SGHKS; CDR2 reads YYEKEE (reference sequence). The CDR3 contains 14 residues. In nucleotides, the CDR3 is TGTGCCAGCAGCCGCGGGGTAGACACCGGGGAGCTGTTTTTT. Its translation: CASSRGVDTGELFF.

V gene TRBV6-5 combines with J gene TRBJ1-6; TRBD1 might be the D (6 bases). The CDR3 is 15 amino acids. With 2 bases removed from V and 3 bases from J, the gap between germline ends came to 8 bases. Germline V CDR1 and CDR2: MNHEY, SVGAGI. The CDR3 DNA reads as TGTGCCAGCAGTTACAGGGGGATCTATAATTCACCCCTCCACTTT. It encodes CASSYRGIYNSPLHF.